A single T cell receptor beta chain is shown here with its context. Antigen specificity is unknown. Losses at the gene ends were 11 bases for V and 7 bases for J; bases not matched to a gene: 10. Germline assignment: CDR1 MNHNS and CDR2 SASEGT. The CDR3 consists of 15 residues. The sample is drawn from a study of cytomegalovirus exposure and HLA in healthy donors. Findings and caveats of the study: Confirmation was obtained in vitro that a few CMV-associated chains are specific for CMV antigens. It was reported in a later analysis that an Asian-associated ancestry cluster showed fewer N-insertions than the approximately 670-donor mean. Presence/absence analyses took donor sequencing depth as roughly uniform.

Primers for the PCR totalled 60 Vbeta and 13 Jbeta. The protocol was immunoSEQ multiplex PCR, while the TCRdb copy is restricted to in-frame clones and leaves out a portion. The data hold tens of thousands of clones, with over 70% observed a single time. The clonotype was recovered from a man aged 55 to 69 in good health and CMV-seropositive. The gene calls are TRBV6-1 and TRBJ2-1, with 14 bases aligning to TRBD2. Source material: PBMCs. CDR3 amino acids: CAAKSGTSGRNEQFF. Written as DNA, the CDR3 is TGTGCCGCCAAATCCGGGACTAGCGGGAGAAATGAGCAGTTCTTC.